These 16 T cell receptor beta chains came from one sample sequenced in a study of OX40 agonist ivuxolimab in advanced cancers. TCRdb's copy holds only in-frame clones and misses some; the assay was immunoSEQ multiplex PCR. The sample holds tens of thousands of clones, 88% seen once. The material was CD4+ or CD8+ T cells sorted from blood, obtained in a trial of the OX40 agonist ivuxolimab. All receptors come from an adult with an advanced solid tumor such as melanoma, head and neck, liver or kidney cancer.

The rearrangement joins TRBV27 to TRBJ2-1; 13 bases line up with TRBD2. The CDR3 extends over 15 amino acids. V was pared by 6 bases and J by 10 bases, with 9 bases of the junction left unmatched. Germline V CDR1 and CDR2: MNHEY, SMNVEV (reference sequence). CDR3 sequence reads: CASRPRTSGGWEQFF. CDR3 DNA sequence: TGTGCCAGCAGGCCGAGGACTAGCGGGGGATGGGAGCAGTTCTTC.

This chain joins TRBV10-3 and TRBJ1-1, with D perhaps matching TRBD1 (5 bases). CDR3 length equals 14 residues. Per germline, CDR1 ENHRY and CDR2 SYGVKD. Trimming left V 5 bases short and J 4 bases short, with 14 bases between. In nucleotides, the CDR3 is TGTGCCATCAGTCACTCTGGGGGAGGCACTGAAGCTTTCTTT. Translation: CAISHSGGGTEAFF.

The chain employs TRBV6-5 and TRBJ2-3, with 10 bases fitting TRBD1. The CDR3 is 15 residues long. Trimming took 6 bases from V and 3 from J; bases not matched to a gene: 6. Germline CDR1 is MNHEY and CDR2 is SVGAGI. The CDR3 region is CASRRQGAGTDTQYF. CDR3 sequence (DNA): TGTGCCAGCAGGCGACAGGGGGCAGGAACAGATACGCAGTATTTT.

The genes are TRBV6-1 and TRBJ2-3; D is perhaps TRBD1 (7 bases). The V end lost 6 bases, the J end lost 0 bases, and 13 bases lay between the germline ends. Per the germline V gene, CDR1 is MNHNS and CDR2 is SASEGT. The CDR3 is made up of 15 amino acids. The CDR3 DNA follows: TGTGCCAGCAGACAACAGGGGACTAGCACAGATACGCAGTATTTT. Translated: CASRQQGTSTDTQYF.

This chain joins TRBV4-2 and TRBJ2-1; perhaps TRBD2 as D (6 bases). The germline V gene has CDR1 LGHNA and CDR2 YNFKEQ. Trimming cost V 0 bases and J 4 bases, with 19 bases left between them. The CDR3 totals 18 residues. The CDR3 here is CASSQEVYAVGGYNEQFF. CDR3 sequence (DNA): TGTGCCAGCAGCCAAGAAGTGTACGCGGTAGGAGGGTACAATGAGCAGTTCTTC.

The chain employs TRBV19 and TRBJ2-3; the D is unclear. Trimming removed 1 base at V and 2 bases at J, with 4 bases between. The V gene's germline CDR1 is LNHDA and CDR2 SQIVND (reference sequence). CDR3 length equals 13 residues. The CDR3: CASSIGFTDTQYF. CDR3 DNA: TGTGCCAGTAGTATAGGGTTCACAGATACGCAGTATTTT.

The chain uses TRBV7-3 and TRBJ2-1, with TRBD2 matching 9 bases. Germline loops: CDR1 SGHTA, CDR2 FQGTGA. V trimming: 2 bases; J trimming: 3 bases; junction bases outside the gene matches: 5. There are 16 residues in the CDR3. DNA of the CDR3: TGTGCCAGCAGCTTAGGGTCTAGCGGGAACTACAATGAGCAGTTCTTC. Protein: CASSLGSSGNYNEQFF.

This chain joins TRBV7-3 and TRBJ2-1, with D possibly being TRBD2 (6 bases). Germline loops: CDR1 SGHTA, CDR2 FQGTGA. The CDR3 totals 13 residues. With 3 bases removed from V and 7 bases from J, the gap between germline ends came to 10 bases. The CDR3 DNA follows: TGTGCCAGCAGCTTGGCGGGGCGAAATGAGCAGTTCTTC. Its translation: CASSLAGRNEQFF. Using reference TRBV7-3 and TRBJ2-1 for the parts outside the CDR3, the full variable domain is GAGVSQTPSNKVTEKGKYVELRCDPISGHTALYWYRQSLGQGPEFLIYFQGTGAADDSGLPNDRFFAVRPEGSVSTLKIQRTERGDSAVYLCASSLAGRNEQFFGPGTRLTVL.

This clone was detected a few times. J is TRBJ2-7 and V is TRBV5-1; D tentatively fits TRBD1 or TRBD2 (5 bases each). The CDR3 length is 13 residues. Trimming left V 7 bases short and J 1 base short, with 12 bases between. CDR1 is SGHRS and CDR2 is YFSETQ in the germline V gene. CDR3 protein: CASARDGSYEQYF. The CDR3 DNA reads as TGCGCCAGCGCCCGGGACGGATCCTACGAGCAGTACTTC.

With regard to this clone: One end of the junction fails to match germline, which may point to a read error. V usage is TRBV6-1 and J usage is TRBJ1-2; 7 bases match TRBD1. The germline V gene has CDR1 MNHNS and CDR2 SASEGT. This CDR3 has 15 residues. The CDR3 DNA reads TGTGCCATCAGTGAAAGGCGGCAGGGGGAGGCCGGCTACACCTTC. Translation gives CAISERRQGEAGYTF.

The rearrangement uses TRBV5-1 and TRBJ2-5; 9 bases align to TRBD1. Trimming at V came to 2 bases and at J to 5 bases, leaving 4 bases not matched to a gene. Germline loops: CDR1 SGHRS, CDR2 YFSETQ. This CDR3 contains 14 residues. DNA for the CDR3: TGCGCCAGCAGCTTACAGGGGGCGGCGGAGACCCAGTACTTC. It encodes CASSLQGAAETQYF.

The chain carries TRBV25-1 and TRBJ1-1; maybe TRBD1 (6 bases). The CDR3 is made up of 15 amino acids. Germline CDR1 and CDR2: MGHDK and SYGVNS. V gave up 4 bases and J gave up 1 base, with 13 bases separating them. CDR3 DNA sequence: TGTGCCAGCAGTGCCCGGGGGGCCGGGAACACTGAAGCTTTCTTT. Translation: CASSARGAGNTEAFF.

The CDR3 spells CASSLGLGNEQFF. Here the CDR3 DNA reads TGTGCCAGCAGCTTAGGGTTAGGCAATGAGCAGTTCTTC. The chain employs TRBV11-2 and TRBJ2-1; no reliable D call. V lost 1 base and J 6 bases, leaving 7 bases between the germline ends. The CDR3 totals 13 residues. CDR1 is SGHAT and CDR2 is FQNNGV in the germline V gene.

Here the CDR3 reads CASSRPGGSYNEQFF. CDR3 bases: TGTGCCAGCAGCCGCCCCGGGGGCTCCTACAATGAGCAGTTCTTC. This chain connects TRBV27 to TRBJ2-1, with D possibly TRBD2 on 6 matching bases. The CDR3 extends over 15 amino acids. Germline V gene lookup returns CDR1 MNHEY and CDR2 SMNVEV (reference sequence). V lost 6 bases and J lost 0, with 12 bases in between.

The rearrangement links TRBV7-3 to TRBJ2-2, with 7 bases identical to TRBD2. Germline lookup yields CDR1 SGHTA and CDR2 FQGTGA. Unmatched junction bases numbered 10, after V lost 5 bases and J lost 7 bases. This CDR3 is built from 15 residues. The CDR3 DNA follows: TGTGCCAGCAGCGCCGGCGGGAGATCGAACGGGGAGCTGTTTTTT. As protein: CASSAGGRSNGELFF.

The V and J genes are TRBV27 and TRBJ2-2; weak D call: TRBD2 (6 bases). The CDR3 is made up of 13 amino acids. Germline CDR1 reads MNHEY; CDR2 reads SMNVEV (reference sequence). Trimming removed 7 bases at V and 4 bases at J, with 10 bases between. In nucleotides, the CDR3 is TGTGCCAGCAACGAGCGGGCCACCGGGGAGCTGTTTTTT. This translates into CASNERATGELFF.